These T cell receptor beta chains were read from a single sample in a study of blood T cell repertoires in COVID-19. This table comes from immunoSEQ multiplex PCR, and its TCRdb copy is limited to in-frame clones, with some not included. The data hold about 81,000 clones, with roughly nine tenths observed a single time. The specimen sequenced was peripheral blood. These receptor sequences come from a woman at least 80 years old with active COVID-19. Both conserved end residues are trimmed from each CDR3. The order of the fields is J gene, V gene, CDR3 protein.

J gene: TRBJ2-1
V gene: TRBV11-3
CDR3 protein: ASSVGYGADEQF

J gene: TRBJ2-2
V gene: TRBV19
CDR3 protein: ASSIPGLADTGELF

J gene: TRBJ2-1
V gene: TRBV2
CDR3 protein: ASSVLAGGNEQF

J gene: TRBJ2-1
V gene: TRBV6-2/TRBV6-3
CDR3 protein: ASSYGLYNEQF

J gene: TRBJ2-7
V gene: TRBV7-9
CDR3 protein: ASSPRGGAAYEQY

J gene: TRBJ2-7
V gene: TRBV28
CDR3 protein: ASRRTASYEQY

J gene: TRBJ2-3
V gene: TRBV28
CDR3 protein: ASSPEFFRRSTDTQY

J gene: TRBJ2-5
V gene: TRBV7-9
CDR3 protein: ASSFTGDPQETQY

J gene: TRBJ1-1
V gene: TRBV4-2
CDR3 protein: ASSFRGDITEAF

J gene: TRBJ1-5
V gene: TRBV6-5
CDR3 protein: ARKHSRQNQPQH

J gene: TRBJ1-1
V gene: TRBV5-4
CDR3 protein: ASSLTGTDRAF

J gene: TRBJ2-1
V gene: TRBV7-9
CDR3 protein: ASARDYREQF

J gene: TRBJ1-2
V gene: TRBV9
CDR3 protein: ASSATGAGYGYT

J gene: TRBJ1-1
V gene: TRBV10-3
CDR3 protein: AISESQGSGTEAF

J gene: TRBJ1-1
V gene: TRBV18
CDR3 protein: ASSPEGARGLNTEAF

J gene: TRBJ1-5
V gene: TRBV28
CDR3 protein: ASNPGGQGNQPQH

J gene: TRBJ2-1
V gene: TRBV11-3
CDR3 protein: ASSRDRHNEQF

J gene: TRBJ2-1
V gene: TRBV19
CDR3 protein: ASSKGVVL

J gene: TRBJ2-1
V gene: TRBV5-6
CDR3 protein: ASSLDVGQSYNEQF

J gene: TRBJ1-2
V gene: TRBV28
CDR3 protein: ASSTRTALHYGYT

J gene: TRBJ2-7
V gene: TRBV7-2
CDR3 protein: ASSLAPGVGGEQY

J gene: TRBJ2-7
V gene: TRBV2
CDR3 protein: ASIRSYEQY

J gene: TRBJ2-5
V gene: TRBV4-1
CDR3 protein: ASSQGPHAGGWETQY

J gene: TRBJ1-4
V gene: TRBV27
CDR3 protein: ASSLTDSGLGKLF

J gene: TRBJ2-6
V gene: TRBV2
CDR3 protein: ASSTGSGANVLT

J gene: TRBJ1-4
V gene: TRBV3-1/TRBV3-2
CDR3 protein: ASSQKPGGASSEKLF

J gene: TRBJ1-2
V gene: TRBV27
CDR3 protein: ASSFRGGYGYT

J gene: TRBJ1-2
V gene: TRBV7-9
CDR3 protein: ASSLELRNYGYT

J gene: TRBJ2-5
V gene: TRBV19
CDR3 protein: ASSRRTDQETQY

J gene: TRBJ2-1
V gene: TRBV21-1
CDR3 protein: ASSINVWTSGGNNEQF

J gene: TRBJ1-2
V gene: TRBV6-5
CDR3 protein: ASSYQRDRVNGYT

J gene: TRBJ2-5
V gene: TRBV19
CDR3 protein: ASSRQGLGRQETQY

J gene: TRBJ2-3
V gene: TRBV4-2
CDR3 protein: ASSRSTSFVAGEDTQY

J gene: TRBJ2-1
V gene: TRBV9
CDR3 protein: ASSGLAGPYNEQF

J gene: TRBJ2-5
V gene: TRBV30
CDR3 protein: AYLRGGKTQY

J gene: TRBJ2-7
V gene: TRBV29-1
CDR3 protein: SARDSAHYEQY

J gene: TRBJ2-7
V gene: TRBV11-2
CDR3 protein: ASSSTRYEQY

J gene: TRBJ2-2
V gene: TRBV7-2
CDR3 protein: ASSPRGGRAAGELF

J gene: TRBJ1-6
V gene: TRBV25-1
CDR3 protein: ASSDKWTGTINSPLH

J gene: TRBJ1-2
V gene: TRBV5-1
CDR3 protein: ASSYDRVYGYT

J gene: TRBJ2-5
V gene: TRBV9
CDR3 protein: ASSVGTSEETQY

J gene: TRBJ2-2
V gene: TRBV27
CDR3 protein: ASSPYTNRGTGELF

J gene: TRBJ2-2
V gene: TRBV19
CDR3 protein: ASSRRTGTSGSHGELF

J gene: TRBJ1-2
V gene: TRBV18
CDR3 protein: ASSPGRNYGYT

J gene: TRBJ1-3
V gene: TRBV28
CDR3 protein: ASSFGQGAAGNTIY

J gene: TRBJ2-2
V gene: TRBV5-1
CDR3 protein: ASSPGQLEGTGELF

J gene: TRBJ2-1
V gene: TRBV18
CDR3 protein: ASSPIQGAYNEQF

J gene: TRBJ1-5
V gene: TRBV19
CDR3 protein: ASSITGDNQPQH

J gene: TRBJ2-2
V gene: TRBV5-1
CDR3 protein: ASSFLQPNTGELF

J gene: TRBJ2-3
V gene: TRBV7-3
CDR3 protein: ASSSGGYTDTQY

J gene: TRBJ2-5
V gene: TRBV5-1
CDR3 protein: ASASGQGAGETQY

J gene: TRBJ2-7
V gene: TRBV28
CDR3 protein: ASSARDRGNEQY

J gene: TRBJ2-1
V gene: TRBV6-2/TRBV6-3
CDR3 protein: ASTPGRGNEQF

J gene: TRBJ2-1
V gene: TRBV18
CDR3 protein: ASSPQGSLAGGRSYNEQF

J gene: TRBJ2-1
V gene: TRBV9
CDR3 protein: ASSSRLAGLNEQF

J gene: TRBJ2-4
V gene: TRBV11-2
CDR3 protein: ASSRVFRDTVYPKNIQY

J gene: TRBJ1-2
V gene: TRBV10-3
CDR3 protein: AISPGQGNRIYGYT

J gene: TRBJ2-3
V gene: TRBV9
CDR3 protein: ASSVQTGTTDTQY

J gene: TRBJ2-6
V gene: TRBV11-2
CDR3 protein: ASSLEGTSGTRSGANVLT

J gene: TRBJ2-7
V gene: TRBV10-3
CDR3 protein: AIRGRGSGNEQY